These T cell receptor beta chains were read from a single sample in a study of T-cell reconstitution after alpha-beta-depleted transplantation in children. TCRdb recomputed calls from the PCR reads with MiXCR, one row per CDR3 protein. Here the sample spans 95,000 to 120,000 distinct CDR3 sequences, about 6.5% being singletons. Here the sequenced sample was PBMCs, mostly from graft donor cells, taken 360 days after TCRalphabeta/CD19-depleted stem cell transplant. All receptors derive from a male patient between 2 and 9 years old who had a stem cell transplant for acute lymphoblastic leukemia, so the T cells may come from the graft donor. Each CDR3 is given with its conserved first and last residue.

TRBV20-1	TRBJ2-1	CSASMGDRGFFPGNEQFF
TRBV5-6	TRBJ1-2	CASSPDGYGYTF
TRBV7-2	TRBJ2-3	CASSLGGRITMTDTQYF
TRBV6-2/TRBV6-3	TRBJ2-7	CASSYPPGHPSEQYF
TRBV20-1	TRBJ2-4	CSAGFPELAKNIQYF
TRBV9	TRBJ1-1	CASSVGGGTGAPEAFF
TRBV28	TRBJ2-7	CASSSRATGLMVYEQYF
TRBV2	TRBJ2-7	CASSESSYSGKIYEQYF
TRBV5-6	TRBJ1-2	CASSLDETGNYGYTF
TRBV9	TRBJ1-1	CASSEQGAGTEAFF
TRBV12-3/TRBV12-4	TRBJ2-3	CASSPTYSDTQYF
TRBV28	TRBJ2-7	CASSLLGTGDTYEQYF
TRBV4-3	TRBJ2-5	CASSLRTGQETQYF
TRBV5-1	TRBJ2-1	CASSRSGGRRSNEQFF
TRBV7-9	TRBJ1-1	CASSRGGPGTEAFF
TRBV5-1	TRBJ2-7	CASSPQVSYEQYF
TRBV21-1	TRBJ2-6	CASSNGEGDGSSGANVLTF
TRBV11-2	TRBJ1-2	CASSFRDRGEVTYGYTF
TRBV12-3/TRBV12-4	TRBJ2-1	CASSLLTGQRLAGAVWNEQFF